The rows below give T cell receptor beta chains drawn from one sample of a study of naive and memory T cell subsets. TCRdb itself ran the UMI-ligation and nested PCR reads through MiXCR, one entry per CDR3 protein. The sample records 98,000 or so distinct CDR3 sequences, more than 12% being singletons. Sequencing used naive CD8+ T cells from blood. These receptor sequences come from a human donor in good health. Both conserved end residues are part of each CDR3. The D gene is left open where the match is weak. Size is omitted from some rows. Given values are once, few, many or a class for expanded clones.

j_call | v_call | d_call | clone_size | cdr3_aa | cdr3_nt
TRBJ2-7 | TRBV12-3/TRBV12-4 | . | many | CASSFGYEQYF | TGTGCCAGCAGTTTCGGGTACGAGCAGTACTTC
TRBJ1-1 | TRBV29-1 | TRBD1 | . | CSVEEAEGDRANAEAFF | TGCAGCGTTGAAGAGGCCGAGGGGGACAGAGCTAATGCTGAAGCTTTCTTT
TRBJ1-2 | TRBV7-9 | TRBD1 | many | CASSPGQGDYGYTF | TGTGCCAGCAGCCCTGGACAGGGAGACTATGGCTACACCTTC
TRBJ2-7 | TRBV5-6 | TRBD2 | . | CASSFTSGSYEQYF | TGTGCCAGCAGCTTTACTAGCGGCTCCTACGAGCAGTACTTC
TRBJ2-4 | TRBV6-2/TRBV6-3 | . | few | CASSYPGTAKNIQYF | TGTGCCAGCAGTTACCCAGGGACAGCCAAAAACATTCAGTACTTC
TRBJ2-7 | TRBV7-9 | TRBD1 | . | CASSSGTGVHLGYF | TGTGCCAGCAGTTCCGGGACAGGGGTCCACCTTGGGTACTTC
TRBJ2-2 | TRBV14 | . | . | CASSGWGNTGELFF | TGTGCCAGCAGCGGTTGGGGGAACACCGGGGAGCTGTTTTTT
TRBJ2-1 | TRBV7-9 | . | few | CASSPGWGALEVEQFF | TGTGCCAGCAGCCCCGGGTGGGGGGCGCTGGAGGTTGAGCAGTTCTTC
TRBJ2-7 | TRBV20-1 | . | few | CSAFARTYEQYF | TGCAGTGCTTTCGCGAGAACCTACGAGCAGTACTTC
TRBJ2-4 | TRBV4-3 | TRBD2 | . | CASSQVYGGGGKNIQYF | TGCGCCAGCAGCCAAGTCTATGGCGGCGGGGGCAAAAACATTCAGTACTTC
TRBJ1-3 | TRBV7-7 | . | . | CASSLEGRAGNTIYF | TGTGCCAGCAGCTTAGAGGGGAGAGCTGGAAACACCATATATTTT
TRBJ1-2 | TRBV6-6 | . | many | CASIHPTLGIYGYTF | TGTGCCAGCATCCACCCTACCCTAGGGATCTATGGCTACACCTTC
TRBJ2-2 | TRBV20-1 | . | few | CSAIRENTGELFF | TGCAGTGCTATTCGGGAGAACACCGGGGAGCTGTTTTTT
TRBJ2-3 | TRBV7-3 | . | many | CASSLGRDTQYF | TGTGCCAGCAGCTTAGGGCGAGATACGCAGTATTTT
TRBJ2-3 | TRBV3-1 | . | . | CASRRGTVSADTQYF | TGTGCCAGCAGACGTGGGACCGTCAGCGCAGATACGCAGTATTTT
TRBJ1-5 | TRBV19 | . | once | CASMGSPKTPQHF | TGTGCCAGTATGGGCAGCCCTAAGACGCCCCAGCATTTT
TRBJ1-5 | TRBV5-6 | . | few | CASSSYGGSRQPQHF | TGTGCCAGCAGCTCGTACGGGGGCAGCCGGCAGCCCCAGCATTTT
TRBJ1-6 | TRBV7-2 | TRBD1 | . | CASSLVRQGDHSPLHF | TGTGCCAGCAGCTTAGTCAGACAGGGCGACCATTCACCCCTCCACTTT
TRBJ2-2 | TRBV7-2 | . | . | CASSPGSRSTGELFF | TGTGCCAGCAGCCCGGGATCCAGATCCACCGGGGAGCTGTTTTTT
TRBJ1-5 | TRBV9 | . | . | CASSVGATGQPQHF | TGTGCCAGCAGCGTAGGGGCGACCGGGCAGCCCCAGCATTTT
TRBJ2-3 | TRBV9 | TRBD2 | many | CASSVRAGGLVDTQYF | TGTGCCAGCAGCGTAAGGGCGGGAGGTTTGGTAGATACGCAGTATTTT
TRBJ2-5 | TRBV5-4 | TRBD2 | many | CASSLMASGGLQETQYF | TGTGCCAGCAGCTTGATGGCTAGCGGGGGGCTTCAAGAGACCCAGTACTTC
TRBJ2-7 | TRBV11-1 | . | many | CASSLVRGRPYEQYF | TGTGCCAGCAGCTTAGTTCGAGGGCGACCCTACGAGCAGTACTTC
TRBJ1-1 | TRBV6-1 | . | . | CASSEARLNTEAFF | TGTGCCAGCAGTGAGGCCCGGCTGAACACTGAAGCTTTCTTT
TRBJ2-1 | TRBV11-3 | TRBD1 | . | CASSSLGQGFGNEQFF | TGTGCCAGCAGCTCACTCGGACAGGGGTTTGGGAATGAGCAGTTCTTC
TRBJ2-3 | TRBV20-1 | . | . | CSARDGAESTDTQYF | TGCAGTGCTAGAGATGGAGCAGAGAGCACAGATACGCAGTATTTT
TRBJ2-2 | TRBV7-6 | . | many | CASSPRNTGELFF | TGTGCCAGCAGCCCCAGGAACACCGGGGAGCTGTTTTTT